Each of the 6 T cell receptor beta chains below was sequenced from the same sample in a study of glioma-infiltrating T cells. Using RNA template, CDR3s of TCR alpha and beta were amplified with iRepertoire arm-PCR. TCRdb independently ran MiXCR on the multiplex PCR reads; one entry per CDR3 protein. Counted here are approximately 100,000 distinct CDR3 sequences, around 25% occurring once; the ten biggest clones make up roughly 37%. Sequenced material: glioma tissue, nonneoplastic brain tissue, or PBMCs (not recorded which). The receptors come from a human donor with low-grade glioma or glioblastoma, undergoing nonglioma brain surgery, or in good health (not recorded which).

This clonotype was picked up many times. The rearrangement uses TRBV20-1 and TRBJ2-1, with 7 positions matching TRBD2. The germline CDR1 and CDR2 sequences are DFQATT and SNEGSKA (reference sequence). With V trimmed by 5 bases and J by 6 bases, 7 bases remained unmatched. CDR3 length: 13 residues. The CDR3 protein is CSALGLVINEQFF. The CDR3 region has the DNA TGCAGTGCTTTAGGACTAGTTATCAATGAGCAGTTCTTC.

The rearrangement links TRBV6-6 to TRBJ2-7; 11 bases agree with TRBD1. Germline V gene data show CDR1 as MNHNY and CDR2 as SVGAGI (reference sequence). V lost 0 bases, J lost 0 bases, and 4 bases stayed unmatched. The CDR3 is 17 residues long. CDR3 coding DNA: TGTGCCAGCAGTTACTCGAAGGGGACAGGGGGCTCCTACGAGCAGTACTTC. Residues: CASSYSKGTGGSYEQYF.

The rearrangement joins TRBV5-1 to TRBJ1-2; 7 bases are a match to TRBD1. This CDR3 spans 14 amino acids. V lost 2 bases to trimming and J lost 4 bases; unmatched junction nucleotides: 5. Looked up from germline, CDR1 is SGHRS and CDR2 is YFSETQ. The chain's CDR3 is CASSFTGASYGYTF. The CDR3 nucleotides read TGCGCCAGCAGCTTCACAGGGGCTTCCTATGGCTACACCTTC.

There are a few counts of this clonotype. The chain joins TRBV19 to TRBJ2-1; perhaps TRBD1 as D (6 bases). V gave up 3 bases and J gave up 7 bases, with 10 bases separating them. This CDR3 region has 13 residues. Germline CDR1 LNHDA, CDR2 SQIVND (reference sequence). CDR3 nucleotide sequence: TGTGCCAGTAGTATCCAGGGGCGGAATGAGCAGTTCTTC. This gives the protein CASSIQGRNEQFF.

This clonotype was seen many times. The rearrangement links TRBV7-9 to TRBJ2-1; 8 nucleotides match TRBD1. Germline V gene sequence: CDR1 SEHNR, CDR2 FQNEAQ (reference sequence). CDR3 length equals 14 residues. Trimming cost V 5 bases and J 4 bases; bases outside gene matches: 4. In nucleotides, the CDR3 is TGTGCCAGCAGCACACGACAGGGGTACAATGAGCAGTTCTTC. Its protein is CASSTRQGYNEQFF.

This clonotype was counted at least ten times. The chain employs TRBV5-4 and TRBJ1-2; a weak D match, TRBD1 (5 bases). Trimming left V 5 bases short and J 4 bases short, with 12 bases between. CDR3 length: 13 amino acids. CDR1 is SGHNT, CDR2 YYREEE, per germline (reference sequence). CDR3 sequence reads: CASSQDSVYGYTF. In nucleotides, the CDR3 is TGTGCCAGCAGTCAAGACAGCGTCTATGGCTACACCTTC.